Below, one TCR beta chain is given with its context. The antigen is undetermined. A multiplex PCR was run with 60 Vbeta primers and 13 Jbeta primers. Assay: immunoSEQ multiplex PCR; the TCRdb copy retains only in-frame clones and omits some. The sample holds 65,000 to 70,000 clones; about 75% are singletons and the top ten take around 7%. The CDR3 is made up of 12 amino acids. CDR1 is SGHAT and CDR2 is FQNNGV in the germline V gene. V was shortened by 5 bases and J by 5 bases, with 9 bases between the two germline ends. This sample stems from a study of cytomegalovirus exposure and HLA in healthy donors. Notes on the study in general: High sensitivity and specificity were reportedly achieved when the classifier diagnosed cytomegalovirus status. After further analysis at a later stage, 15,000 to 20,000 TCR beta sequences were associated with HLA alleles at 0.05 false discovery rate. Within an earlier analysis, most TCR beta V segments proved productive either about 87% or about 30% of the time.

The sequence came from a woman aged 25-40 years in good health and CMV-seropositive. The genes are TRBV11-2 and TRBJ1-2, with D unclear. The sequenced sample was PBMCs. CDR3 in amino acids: CASSEGPYGYTF. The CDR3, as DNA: TGTGCCAGCAGCGAGGGCCCTTATGGCTACACCTTC.